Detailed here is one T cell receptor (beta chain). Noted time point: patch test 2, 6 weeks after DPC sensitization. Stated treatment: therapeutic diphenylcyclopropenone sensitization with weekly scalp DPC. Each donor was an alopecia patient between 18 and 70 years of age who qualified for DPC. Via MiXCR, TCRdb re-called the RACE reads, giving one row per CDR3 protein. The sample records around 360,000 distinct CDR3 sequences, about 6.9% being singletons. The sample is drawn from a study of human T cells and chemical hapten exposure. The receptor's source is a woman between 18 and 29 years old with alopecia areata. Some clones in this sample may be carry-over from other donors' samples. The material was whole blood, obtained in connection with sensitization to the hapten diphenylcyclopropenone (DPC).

The CDR3 region is CASTRGTGNSGANVLTF. CDR3 bases: TGTGCCAGCACCCGCGGGACAGGGAATTCTGGGGCCAACGTCCTGACTTTC. The gene calls are TRBV12-3 or TRBV12-4 and TRBJ2-6; 9 bases line up with TRBD1. The J segment lost 1 base and the V segment lost 7 bases, leaving 8 bases of the junction unmatched. CDR3 length: 17 residues.